This T cell receptor (beta chain) was found in a study of blood T cell repertoires in COVID-19. About the research overall: COVID-19 samples from acute and convalescent phases originated in the United States, Italy and Spain. The analysed material was cDNA or gDNA that came from T cells, B-cell-depleted T cells, or PBMCs.

V was clipped by 0 bases and J by 6 bases, with 15 bases between them. Per germline, CDR1 SGDLS and CDR2 YYNGEE. CDR3 length equals 15 residues. The authors' processing: Estimates of nucleated cell counts were drawn from the amplification of reference gene primers. Profiling relied on immunoSEQ multiplex PCR, and the TCRdb table lists in-frame clones only, not all of them. The D gene and trimming were derived from the DNA, and the V and J assignments and clone size from that table. The sample has 100,000 or so clones; 85% to 90% are singletons. This TCR was recovered from a man over 45 with acute or convalescent COVID-19. The sample taken for sequencing was peripheral blood. The gene calls are TRBV9 and TRBJ1-1; TRBD1 is a possible D gene (5 bases). CDR3 in DNA: TGTGCCAGCAGCGTAGGTCCAGGCAGGGAGGCTGAAGCTTTCTTT. Its translation: CASSVGPGREAEAFF.